The rows below give T cell receptor beta chains drawn from one sample of a study of T cells after yellow fever vaccination. MiXCR, run by TCRdb on the 5' RACE reads, gives a single entry per CDR3 protein. The sample has 100,000 to 150,000 distinct CDR3 sequences; around 7.7% are singletons. The sequences come from CD4+ T cells sorted from PBMCs, collected roughly 10 days after the first yellow fever vaccination. The receptors were sampled from a man younger than 35 who received the YFV17D yellow fever vaccine. CDR3s leave out the opening cysteine and the closing phenylalanine or tryptophan. The order of the fields is J gene, clone size, D gene, V gene, CDR3 protein. D genes are given only for firm matches. Rows give clone size only sometimes, using once, few, many, or a class for an expanded clone.

J: TRBJ2-4
size: many
D: .
V: TRBV3-1
CDR3: ASSQGGAANIQY

J: TRBJ1-2
size: many
D: .
V: TRBV5-1
CDR3: ASSLFSDTNYGYT

J: TRBJ2-2
size: .
D: .
V: TRBV29-1
CDR3: SVCPPAVVTGELF

J: TRBJ1-1
size: many
D: .
V: TRBV10-3
CDR3: AISSAEGTEAF

J: TRBJ1-2
size: many
D: .
V: TRBV19
CDR3: ASSIGGGLYGYT

J: TRBJ1-5
size: many
D: TRBD1
V: TRBV7-2
CDR3: ASSPDRGHNQPQH

J: TRBJ1-2
size: few
D: .
V: TRBV19
CDR3: ASSQTNSGGYT

J: TRBJ2-1
size: many
D: .
V: TRBV4-1
CDR3: ASSQLNGAEQF

J: TRBJ2-4
size: many
D: .
V: TRBV7-2
CDR3: ASSLGGVGKNIQY

J: TRBJ2-2
size: many
D: .
V: TRBV12-3/TRBV12-4
CDR3: ASTLNANTGELF

J: TRBJ1-5
size: many
D: TRBD1
V: TRBV10-3
CDR3: AISGGQGGNQPQH

J: TRBJ2-1
size: few
D: TRBD2
V: TRBV7-9
CDR3: ASSPGATSGGYNEQF

J: TRBJ2-5
size: few
D: .
V: TRBV11-1
CDR3: ASSFGRSETQY

J: TRBJ2-4
size: many
D: .
V: TRBV6-1
CDR3: ASSEQDKNIQY

J: TRBJ2-5
size: many
D: TRBD2
V: TRBV20-1
CDR3: SARFTSGGAKETQY

J: TRBJ2-1
size: many
D: TRBD1
V: TRBV7-3
CDR3: ASSPIPGQGAREQF

J: TRBJ2-2
size: many
D: .
V: TRBV5-1
CDR3: ASSLSSSRGELF

J: TRBJ1-2
size: many
D: .
V: TRBV5-5
CDR3: ASGVDTYGYT

J: TRBJ1-2
size: many
D: .
V: TRBV10-3
CDR3: AISERPGTEYGYT

J: TRBJ1-5
size: many
D: .
V: TRBV11-1
CDR3: ASSHGPDQPQH

J: TRBJ2-5
size: .
D: .
V: TRBV11-1
CDR3: ASSPRVGDQETQY

J: TRBJ1-2
size: .
D: .
V: TRBV12-3/TRBV12-4
CDR3: ASSLEGSNGYT

J: TRBJ2-3
size: many
D: .
V: TRBV20-1
CDR3: SARDSQRTPDTQY

J: TRBJ2-3
size: many
D: .
V: TRBV4-2
CDR3: ASSQRGYTDTQY

J: TRBJ1-5
size: many
D: .
V: TRBV28
CDR3: ASRQGSNQPQH

J: TRBJ2-5
size: many
D: .
V: TRBV12-3/TRBV12-4
CDR3: ASAPPGRGVGTQY

J: TRBJ2-5
size: many
D: .
V: TRBV7-9
CDR3: ASSPAGETQY

J: TRBJ1-1
size: few
D: .
V: TRBV4-3
CDR3: ASSVVRNTEAF

J: TRBJ1-2
size: many
D: .
V: TRBV20-1
CDR3: SAAAGQGSYGYT

J: TRBJ1-2
size: many
D: .
V: TRBV20-1
CDR3: SARDWGRSGYGYT

J: TRBJ1-1
size: few
D: .
V: TRBV6-1
CDR3: ASTPGRANTEAF

J: TRBJ2-1
size: many
D: .
V: TRBV19
CDR3: ASSIGRKHEQF

J: TRBJ2-1
size: many
D: TRBD2
V: TRBV7-3
CDR3: ASSLGLAALNEQF